The 21 T cell receptor beta chains reported below all come from one sample, sequenced in a study of shared clonotypes between healthy human individuals. Profiled with immunoSEQ multiplex PCR; TCRdb holds only in-frame clones, not every one. The sample includes around 2.1 million clones, roughly 91% seen only once; the top ten take under 2%. CD45RO-negative, CCR7-selected cells formed the naive CD8 fraction, which excluded terminally differentiated effector memory CD45RA+ cells. Sample: naive CD8+ T cells from PBMCs. The source of these receptors is a man aged 18 to 35 in good health. Some clones in this sample may be carry-over from other donors' samples.

This rearrangement joins TRBV5-1 to TRBJ2-1; tentative D call: TRBD2 (6 bases). CDR1 is SGHRS and CDR2 is YFSETQ in the germline V gene. The CDR3 sequence is 15 residues long. V lost 3 bases to trimming and J lost 3 bases, with 13 bases between them. The CDR3 nucleotides read TGCGCCAGCAGCTCCGGGCTTAGCGGCTACAATGAGCAGTTCTTC. It codes for CASSSGLSGYNEQFF.

To note about this clone: The sample holds other DNA sequences that translate to the same CDR3. The V gene is TRBV5-1, the J gene TRBJ2-7; D gene unclear. CDR3 size: 13 residues. The V gene's germline CDR1 is SGHRS and CDR2 YFSETQ. V was cut by 4 bases and J by 4 bases, with 12 bases left in between. The CDR3 region is CASSHGSSYEQYF. The CDR3 bases are TGCGCCAGCAGCCACGGGTCCTCTTACGAGCAGTACTTC.

The chain combines TRBV9 with TRBJ2-2, with 8 nucleotides matching TRBD2. The CDR3 consists of 16 residues. The germline CDR1 and CDR2 sequences are SGDLS and YYNGEE. V was pared by 0 bases and J by 1 base, with 2 bases of the junction left unmatched. The CDR3, as DNA: TGTGCCAGCAGCGTAGCACTAGCGGTGAACACCGGGGAGCTGTTTTTT. Its translation: CASSVALAVNTGELFF.

The rearrangement joins TRBV28 to TRBJ1-2; D is possibly TRBD1 (5 bases). The CDR3 is made up of 14 amino acids. Germline V lookup: CDR1 MDHEN, CDR2 SYDVKM. With 5 bases removed from V and 5 bases from J, the gap between germline ends came to 15 bases. The CDR3 is CASSPPGRLYGYTF. The DNA of the CDR3 is TGTGCCAGCAGTCCACCGGGACGGCTTTATGGCTACACCTTC.

This clone was counted a single time. V and J are TRBV29-1 and TRBJ2-7; TRBD2 matches at 7 bases. Losses at the gene ends were 4 bases for V and 5 bases for J; bases not matched to a gene: 2. Looked up from germline, CDR1 is SQVTM and CDR2 is ANQGSEA. CDR3 length: 11 residues. The CDR3 protein is CSVGGGNEQYF. CDR3 nucleotides: TGCAGCGTTGGGGGAGGGAACGAGCAGTACTTC.

The V and J genes are TRBV28 and TRBJ2-7; D not certain. The germline V gene has CDR1 MDHEN and CDR2 SYDVKM. The V end lost 6 bases, the J end lost 7 bases, and 7 bases lay between the germline ends. This CDR3 contains 10 residues. Here the CDR3 DNA reads TGTGCCAGCAGAGAGCGAGAGCAGTACTTC. Amino acid sequence: CASREREQYF.

The gene calls are TRBV28 and TRBJ1-1, with TRBD1 matching over 7 bases. The CDR3 loop spans 15 amino acids. Germline V gene sequence: CDR1 MDHEN, CDR2 SYDVKM. Trimming at V came to 3 bases and at J to 4 bases, leaving 8 bases not matched to a gene. The CDR3: CASSFSSGQRTEAFF. As DNA, the CDR3 is TGTGCCAGCAGTTTTTCTTCGGGACAGCGCACTGAAGCTTTCTTT.

The chain carries TRBV2 and TRBJ2-7; tentative D call: TRBD2 (5 bases). This CDR3 contains 12 residues. Germline values: CDR1 SNHLY, CDR2 FYNNEI. V shed 8 bases and J shed 2 bases, with 10 bases lying between them. In DNA form, the CDR3 reads TGTGCCAGCGTTTTCGGGGCCTACGAGCAGTACTTC. Protein sequence: CASVFGAYEQYF.

This chain uses TRBV7-9 with TRBJ1-4; D not resolved. The CDR3 is 16 amino acids. Trimming pared 5 bases from V and 5 bases from J, leaving 18 bases between. Per germline, CDR1 SEHNR and CDR2 FQNEAQ (reference sequence). Here the CDR3 reads CASSGIGLLRNEKLFF. CDR3 in DNA: TGTGCCAGCAGCGGGATCGGACTTCTAAGGAATGAAAAACTGTTTTTT.

The gene calls are TRBV13 and TRBJ2-7; 9 bases fit TRBD1. Germline-derived CDR1 and CDR2 are PRHDT and FYEKMQ (reference sequence). This CDR3 has 16 residues. Trimming cost V 4 bases and J 2 bases; bases outside gene matches: 9. CDR3 coding DNA: TGTGCCAGCAGCTCTTCGGGACAGGGAGTCCCCTACGAGCAGTACTTC. Its translation is CASSSSGQGVPYEQYF.

The gene calls are TRBV7-9 and TRBJ2-7, with D possibly matching TRBD2 (5 bases). CDR3 length equals 16 residues. The germline V and J ends were trimmed by 0 bases and 6 bases, with 18 bases remaining between them. In germline, CDR1 is SEHNR, CDR2 FQNEAQ (reference sequence). The CDR3 DNA is TGTGCCAGCAGCTTAGCGCAGGTACTAGGGTCGGGCGAGCAGTACTTC. It specifies CASSLAQVLGSGEQYF. The full variable domain, in which reference TRBV7-9 and TRBJ2-7 provide the parts outside the CDR3, is DTGVSQNPRHKITKRGQNVTFRCDPISEHNRLYWYRQTLGQGPEFLTYFQNEAQLEKSRLLSDRFSAERPKGSFSTLEIQRTEQGDSAMYLCASSLAQVLGSGEQYFGPGTRLTVT.

V is TRBV28 and J is TRBJ2-1, with D perhaps assigned TRBD1 or TRBD2 (5 bases each). V was pared by 7 bases and J by 5 bases, with 18 bases between. This CDR3 comprises 15 residues. Germline V lookup: CDR1 MDHEN, CDR2 SYDVKM. CDR3 amino acids: CASTSTDPGNNEQFF. The CDR3 nucleotides are TGTGCCAGCACCTCGACAGATCCGGGGAACAATGAGCAGTTCTTC.

In this sample, this clone turned up once. This chain links TRBV9 with TRBJ1-2; D is ambiguous. The CDR3 is 14 amino acids. Trimming shortened V by 3 bases and J by 0 bases, and 9 bases separated the two germline ends. The germline CDR1 and CDR2 sequences are SGDLS and YYNGEE. CDR3 bases: TGTGCCAGCAGCGACGGGAGCACTAACTATGGCTACACCTTC. Translating it yields CASSDGSTNYGYTF.

The chain recombines TRBV4-1 with TRBJ2-7; TRBD2 is a possible D gene (5 bases). The germline V gene has CDR1 MGHRA and CDR2 YSYEKL. V lost 4 bases and J lost 2, with 15 bases in between. The CDR3 runs 15 residues. DNA of the CDR3: TGCGCCAGCAGCCGGCGGACTTCACAAACCTACGAGCAGTACTTC. Translation gives CASSRRTSQTYEQYF.

V and J are TRBV18 and TRBJ2-5, with 8 bases lining up with TRBD1. The CDR3 runs to 17 residues. The J segment lost 5 bases and the V segment lost 3 bases, leaving 14 bases of the junction unmatched. The germline gives CDR1 KGHSH, CDR2 LQKENI. This CDR3 is CASSPSDRAHLFETQYF. CDR3 DNA sequence: TGTGCCAGCTCACCCTCGGACAGGGCCCATTTGTTCGAGACCCAGTACTTC.

To note about this clone: This same CDR3 is encoded by further DNA sequences in the sample. The rearrangement joins TRBV9 to TRBJ2-1, with no clear D. Germline V gene sequence: CDR1 SGDLS, CDR2 YYNGEE. Trimming took 5 bases from V and 5 from J, leaving 5 bases between them. CDR3 length: 11 amino acids. CDR3 sequence: CASSPNNEQFF. Written as DNA, the CDR3 is TGTGCCAGCAGTCCTAACAATGAGCAGTTCTTC.

The chain links TRBV4-1 to TRBJ2-3; 7 bases align to TRBD2. From germline, CDR1 is MGHRA and CDR2 YSYEKL. With 5 bases clipped from V and 3 bases from J, the junction kept 11 bases outside the gene matches. The CDR3 covers 16 residues. The CDR3 protein is CASSTRGGASTDTQYF. The CDR3 nucleotides read TGCGCCAGCAGCACCCGGGGAGGGGCAAGTACAGATACGCAGTATTTT.

Only one count was recorded for this clone. The sample holds other DNA sequences that translate to the same CDR3. This CDR3 reads CASSLSLNTEAFF. CDR3 nucleotide sequence: TGTGCCAGCAGCCTCTCGTTGAACACTGAAGCTTTCTTT. This chain links TRBV5-5 with TRBJ1-1; D is unclear. The CDR3 runs to 13 residues. Looked up from germline, CDR1 is SGHKS and CDR2 is YYEKEE (reference sequence). V was trimmed by 4 bases and J by 0 bases, leaving 7 bases between them.

The gene calls are TRBV27 and TRBJ2-3; 10 bases are shared with TRBD1. Looked up from germline, CDR1 is MNHEY and CDR2 is SMNVEV (reference sequence). The CDR3 totals 16 residues. Trimming at V came to 5 bases and at J to 4 bases, leaving 9 bases not matched to a gene. In nucleotides, the CDR3 is TGTGCCAGCAGTCCGATCCGGGACAGGGGCCCAGATACGCAGTATTTT. It translates to CASSPIRDRGPDTQYF.

This chain joins TRBV6-5 and TRBJ1-5, with 7 bases aligning to TRBD1. CDR3 size: 15 residues. Losses at the gene ends were 4 bases for V and 1 base for J; bases not matched to a gene: 4. CDR1 is MNHEY and CDR2 is SVGAGI in the germline V gene. CDR3 DNA sequence: TGTGCCAGCAGTTCTATGACAGGGAGCAATCAGCCCCAGCATTTT. It codes for CASSSMTGSNQPQHF.

This clone was seen a handful of times. V and J are TRBV5-1 and TRBJ1-1, with D unresolved. Germline CDR1 and CDR2: SGHRS and YFSETQ. Trimming removed 0 bases at V and 5 bases at J, with 14 bases between. The CDR3 has 15 amino acids. The CDR3 region has the DNA TGCGCCAGCAGCTTGGCACGGGGTCCAGCAACTGAAGCTTTCTTT. It yields the protein CASSLARGPATEAFF.